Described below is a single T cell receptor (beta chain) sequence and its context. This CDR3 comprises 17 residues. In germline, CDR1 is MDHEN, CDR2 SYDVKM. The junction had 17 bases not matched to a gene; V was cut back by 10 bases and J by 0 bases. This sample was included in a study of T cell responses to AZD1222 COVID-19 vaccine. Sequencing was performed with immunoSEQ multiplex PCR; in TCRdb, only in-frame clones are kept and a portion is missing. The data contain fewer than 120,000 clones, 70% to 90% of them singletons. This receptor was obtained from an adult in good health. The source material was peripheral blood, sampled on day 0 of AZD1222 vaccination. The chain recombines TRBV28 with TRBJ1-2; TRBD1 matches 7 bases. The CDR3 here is CATCRPDGTVSNYGYTF. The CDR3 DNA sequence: TGTGCCACCTGCCGCCCAGACGGGACAGTTTCTAACTATGGCTACACCTTC.